This is a list of T cell receptor beta chains from one sample in a study of tumor and adjacent non-tumor tissue in lung cancer. TCRdb reprocessed the multiplex PCR reads via MiXCR and lists one record per CDR3 protein. The sample contains about 93,000 distinct CDR3 sequences, 61% of which appear only once. The specimen was lung tumor tissue. All receptors derive from a man in his 70s with non-small cell lung cancer. CDR3s include the opening cysteine and the closing phenylalanine or tryptophan. Each record gives: V gene, clone size, D gene, CDR3 length, J gene, CDR3 DNA, CDR3 protein. A D gene is named only where the DNA matches it firmly. The size entry is marked missing in some rows and otherwise reads once, few, many or a size class.

TRBV7-9	NA	NA	13	TRBJ1-5	TGTGCCAGCGGCTTAGAGTGGGGACAGCCCCAGCATTTT	CASGLEWGQPQHF
TRBV5-6	NA	NA	15	TRBJ2-3	TGTGCCAGCAGCTTGCAACTACCGACCACGGATACGCAGTATTTT	CASSLQLPTTDTQYF
TRBV6-1	NA	TRBD1	16	TRBJ2-7	TGTGCCAGCAATGGCGAACAGGGGCCGATTTCCTACGAGCGGTACTTC	CASNGEQGPISYERYF
TRBV4-1	NA	NA	17	TRBJ2-5	TGCGGCAGCAGCCAAGGGACGGGGCGAGGACCCCAAGAGACCCAGTACTTC	CGSSQGTGRGPQETQYF
TRBV6-5	NA	NA	14	TRBJ2-7	TGTGCCAGCAGTTATGGATACCCCGCCTACGAGCAGTACTTC	CASSYGYPAYEQYF
TRBV11-2	NA	NA	13	TRBJ1-1	TGTGCCAGCAGCTCAGACAGCCACACTGAAGTTTTCTTC	CASSSDSHTEVFF
TRBV5-5	NA	NA	16	TRBJ2-2	TGTGCCATCAGCTTCGGGGGCCACTTAACGGCCTGGGGGCTGTTTTTT	CAISFGGHLTAWGLFF
TRBV12-3/TRBV12-4	many	TRBD2	16	TRBJ2-2	TGTGCCAGCAGTTTAGGACTAGCGGCCAACACCGGGGAGCTGTTTTTT	CASSLGLAANTGELFF
TRBV11-3	NA	NA	13	TRBJ2-2	TGTGTCAGTAATCCCTTGAACACCGGGGAGCTGTTTTTT	CVSNPLNTGELFF
TRBV6-5	NA	NA	12	TRBJ1-5	TGTGCTAGCAGTTACCCGGGTCAGCCCCAGCATTTT	CASSYPGQPQHF
TRBV4-1	NA	TRBD1	15	TRBJ1-2	TGCGTCAGCAGCCTAGATCTGGACAGGGTCTATGGCTACACCTTC	CVSSLDLDRVYGYTF
TRBV29-1	many	NA	12	TRBJ1-2	TGCAGCGGGAGGGACGGACGTGGCGGCTACACCTTC	CSGRDGRGGYTF
TRBV6-6	NA	TRBD2	15	TRBJ2-4	TGTGCCAGCAGTTTCCCCCCGGGAGGGGAAAACATTCAGTACTTT	CASSFPPGGENIQYF
TRBV11-3	NA	NA	13	TRBJ2-2	TGTGCCGGCAGTGCCCTGAACGCCGGGGAGCTGTTTTTT	CAGSALNAGELFF
TRBV15	many	NA	14	TRBJ2-3	TGTGCCACCAGCAGAGATGTCGGCACAGATACGCAGTATTTT	CATSRDVGTDTQYF
TRBV12-3/TRBV12-4	many	TRBD2	17	TRBJ2-3	TGTGCCAGCAGTTTGTCCACACAACTAGCGAACACAGATACGCAGTATTTT	CASSLSTQLANTDTQYF
TRBV6-2/TRBV6-3	NA	NA	13	TRBJ2-7	TGTGCCAGCAGATCAGGGCTCTCCTACAAGCAGTACTTC	CASRSGLSYKQYF
TRBV10-3	NA	NA	15	TRBJ2-3	TGTGCCGTCCAACAGCGGACAGAATTTACAGATACGCAGTATTTT	CAVQQRTEFTDTQYF
TRBV5-1	NA	NA	16	TRBJ2-3	TGCGCCAGCGCCAAAGAGTTGGGCCGCGGGACAGATACGCAGTATTTT	CASAKELGRGTDTQYF
TRBV19	few	TRBD2	18	TRBJ2-1	TGTGCCAGTAGCCAAATTCCGGGACTAGCGGGAGTAAGGAATGAGCAGTTCTTC	CASSQIPGLAGVRNEQFF
TRBV11-1	NA	TRBD2	18	TRBJ2-1	TGTGCCAGTAGCACTAAGCAGTTGGTTAGCGGGAGAAAGAATGAGCAGTTCTTC	CASSTKQLVSGRKNEQFF
TRBV11-2	NA	TRBD1	16	TRBJ2-7	TGTGTCGGCAGCCCCAGGGGGCGAGGGGGCTCTTACGAGCAGTACTTC	CVGSPRGRGGSYEQYF
TRBV7-9	few	NA	13	TRBJ1-2	TGTGCCAGCAGCTTCGGCCAGGGAAGCGGCTACACCTTC	CASSFGQGSGYTF
TRBV29-1	NA	NA	12	TRBJ2-5	TGCAGCGTTAGGGGCCCCAAAGAGACCCAGTGCTTC	CSVRGPKETQCF
TRBV6-1	many	TRBD2	16	TRBJ2-5	TGTGCCACCGGGACTAGCGAAATTGTAGGGGGAGAGACCCAGTACTTC	CATGTSEIVGGETQYF
TRBV14	many	TRBD2	15	TRBJ2-1	TGTGCCAGCAGCCAAGGGGGACTAGCGGCGCGAAAGCAGTTCTTC	CASSQGGLAARKQFF
TRBV24-1	NA	NA	12	TRBJ2-2	TGTGCCACCAGTGTGCACACCGGGGAGCTGTTTTTT	CATSVHTGELFF
TRBV2	once	TRBD2	12	TRBJ2-1	TGTGCCTGCATAGATAGCGGGGGCTTAAAGTTCTTC	CACIDSGGLKFF
TRBV10-1	many	TRBD2	16	TRBJ2-1	TGCGCCAGCAGTGGGGGTAGCGGGGTCTCCTACAATGAGCAGTTCTTC	CASSGGSGVSYNEQFF
TRBV11-2	NA	TRBD2	18	TRBJ2-3	TGTGCCAGCAGCCTTGGACTAGCGGGGCCATCGAGCACAGATACGCAGTATTTT	CASSLGLAGPSSTDTQYF
TRBV11-1	NA	TRBD2	15	TRBJ2-5	TGTGCCAGCAGTTCTATTAGCGGGGACGCGGAGACCCAATACTTC	CASSSISGDAETQYF
TRBV4-1	NA	NA	17	TRBJ2-4	TGCTCCAGCAGCGGGTTGCATGGGGCCAGGACCAAACACATTCAGTACTTC	CSSSGLHGARTKHIQYF
TRBV29-1	many	TRBD1	18	TRBJ1-4	TGCAGCGTTGAAGACGACAGGGCGAGCGGGGGGGATGATGAAAAACTGTTTTTT	CSVEDDRASGGDDEKLFF
TRBV11-2	NA	NA	15	TRBJ2-2	TGTGCCAGAAGCTCACGTTTCGGGTACACCGGGGAGCTGTTTTTT	CARSSRFGYTGELFF
TRBV14	NA	NA	17	TRBJ2-7	TGTGCCAGCAGCCAGGATCGGCGGGGAACCCCCTACTACGTGCAGTACTTC	CASSQDRRGTPYYVQYF
TRBV5-1	NA	NA	14	TRBJ1-1	TGCGCCAGCCGGATAATGGAAATGAACACTGAAGCTTTCTTT	CASRIMEMNTEAFF
TRBV28	NA	NA	14	TRBJ1-5	TGTGCCAGCAGTTTTGCGGGTCGCAATCAGCCCCAGCATTTT	CASSFAGRNQPQHF
TRBV7-9	NA	NA	13	TRBJ1-1	TGTGCCACCATCCCACCAGGCAGGACTGAAGCTTTCTTT	CATIPPGRTEAFF
TRBV28	NA	TRBD1	13	TRBJ2-5	TGTGTCAGCAGCCGACAGGGGCCTTGGACCCAATACTTC	CVSSRQGPWTQYF
TRBV11-1	NA	NA	14	TRBJ2-1	TGTACCAGCAGCCCGACGGAACGGTTCAATGAGCAGTTCTTC	CTSSPTERFNEQFF
TRBV11-2	NA	NA	15	TRBJ2-3	TGTGCCAGCAGCGCTGATCAGGGTTTAACAAATACGCTGTATTTT	CASSADQGLTNTLYF
TRBV10-3	NA	NA	14	TRBJ1-1	TGTGACATCAGGAAGGACGGGGGGTATGCTGAAGCTTTCTTT	CDIRKDGGYAEAFF
TRBV30	few	NA	13	TRBJ2-1	TGTGCCTGGAGTTCCACTCGCCGGGACGGGCAGTTCTTC	CAWSSTRRDGQFF
TRBV20-1	few	NA	13	TRBJ1-5	TGCAGTGCTAGGCCGGAGAGTCATCAGCCCCAGCATTTT	CSARPESHQPQHF
TRBV10-3	NA	NA	15	TRBJ2-7	TGTGCCATCAGATCGACCTTGGGGGGCATGTACGAGCAGTACTTC	CAIRSTLGGMYEQYF
TRBV11-2	NA	TRBD2	17	TRBJ2-2	TGCGCCAACAGCTCTCCCCCGGGACTAGCGAACACCGGGGAGCTGTTTTTT	CANSSPPGLANTGELFF
TRBV11-3	NA	NA	13	TRBJ1-2	TGTGCCAGCAGCTTTAGCAGGGGTGCGAGATGCACCTTC	CASSFSRGARCTF
TRBV6-6	NA	NA	12	TRBJ1-6	TGTGCCAGCAGTTCTCAGAATTCACCCCTTCACTTT	CASSSQNSPLHF
TRBV5-6	NA	NA	16	TRBJ1-2	TGTGCCAACAGCTTCGAGACAGGAGTCCAATCGGGAGGCTACACCTTC	CANSFETGVQSGGYTF
TRBV10-3	NA	TRBD1	15	TRBJ2-1	TGTGCCATCAGAGGGAGACAGGGGTTAGGGAATGAGCAGTTCTTC	CAIRGRQGLGNEQFF
TRBV12-3/TRBV12-4	many	NA	13	TRBJ2-4	TGTGCCAGCAGTTTAGGGGAAAAAAACATTCAGTACTTC	CASSLGEKNIQYF
TRBV10-3	many	TRBD1	14	TRBJ2-7	TGTGCCATCAGTGAAAGAGGACAGGGCTACGAGCAGTACTTC	CAISERGQGYEQYF